One and the same sample provided the 6 T cell receptor beta chains below, sequenced in a study of T cells in Graves' hyperthyroidism and ophthalmopathy (dated by TCRdb to between 2017 and 2020). Libraries came from multiplex PCR. The sequencer was an Illumina HiSeq 2000. The TCR beta CDR3 regions were amplified from the RNA transcripts. A first-round RT-PCR of the TCR CDR3 used the HTBI primer set with the Qiagen OneStep RT-PCR kit. TCRdb reanalyzed the raw reads on its own, using fastp at Q25 for trimming and MiXCR for clone calling, and kept in-frame beta chains. Merged by CDR3 protein, the rows form single entries marked with the most common genes and DNA. The sample has approximately 740,000 distinct CDR3 sequences on record, 12% to 15% of them singletons. The ten biggest clones cover roughly 10% of the sample. Sequencing was performed on blood. The receptors shown here come from a woman aged 18-29 years with Graves' hyperthyroidism.

This clonotype has a count of ten or more. V gene TRBV11-2 combines with J gene TRBJ2-7, with 8 bases identical to TRBD2. Germline V gene lookup returns CDR1 SGHAT and CDR2 FQNNGV. V was pared by 4 bases and J by 3 bases, with 8 bases of the junction left unmatched. The CDR3 extends over 15 amino acids. CDR3 amino acids: CASSSIRREDYEQYF. CDR3 coding DNA: TGTGCCAGCAGCTCCATTCGGCGGGAGGACTACGAGCAGTACTTC.

There are many counts of this clonotype. V usage is TRBV12-3 or TRBV12-4 and J usage is TRBJ1-2; tentative D call: TRBD1 (5 bases). V lost 9 bases to trimming and J lost 6 bases, with 20 bases between them. This CDR3 has 14 amino acids. The CDR3 loop reads CASIPSGSGNGYTF. The CDR3 bases are TGTGCCAGTATTCCCTCAGGGAGTGGAAATGGCTACACCTTC.

This clonotype was found many times. The V call is TRBV9, the J call TRBJ2-2; the D gene could be TRBD1 or TRBD2 (5 bases each). There are 17 residues in the CDR3. CDR1 SGDLS and CDR2 YYNGEE come from the germline V gene. With 3 bases removed from V and 7 bases from J, the gap between germline ends came to 22 bases. This CDR3 reads CASSERVLVMGDGELFF. CDR3 DNA sequence: TGTGCCAGCAGCGAACGAGTGCTGGTGATGGGGGACGGGGAGCTGTTTTTT.

The rearrangement uses TRBV20-1 and TRBJ2-2; D is unresolved. V lost 0 bases, J lost 8 bases, and 7 bases lay in between. The CDR3 totals 12 residues. CDR1 is DFQATT and CDR2 is SNEGSKA in the germline V gene (reference sequence). CDR3 residues: CSARDFGGELFF. CDR3 coding DNA: TGCAGTGCTAGAGATTTTGGGGGGGAGCTGTTTTTT.

This clonotype was recorded at least ten times. The chain carries TRBV30 and TRBJ1-4, with TRBD1 matching 7 bases. Germline-derived CDR1 and CDR2 are GTSNPN and SVGIG (reference sequence). Trimming removed 4 bases from V and 1 base from J; junction bases left unmatched: 3. The CDR3 has 14 amino acids. In nucleotides, the CDR3 is TGTGCCTGGAACAGGGGACTAACTAATGAAAAACTGTTTTTT. Translated: CAWNRGLTNEKLFF.

At least ten counts were recorded for this clonotype. The rearrangement joins TRBV28 to TRBJ1-2; D gene unclear. This CDR3 has 15 residues. Germline V gene data show CDR1 as MDHEN and CDR2 as SYDVKM. V gave up 3 bases and J gave up 2 bases, with 13 bases separating them. The CDR3 loop is CASSFMRARNYGYTF. For the CDR3, the DNA is TGTGCCAGCAGTTTCATGAGGGCTCGGAACTATGGCTACACCTTC.